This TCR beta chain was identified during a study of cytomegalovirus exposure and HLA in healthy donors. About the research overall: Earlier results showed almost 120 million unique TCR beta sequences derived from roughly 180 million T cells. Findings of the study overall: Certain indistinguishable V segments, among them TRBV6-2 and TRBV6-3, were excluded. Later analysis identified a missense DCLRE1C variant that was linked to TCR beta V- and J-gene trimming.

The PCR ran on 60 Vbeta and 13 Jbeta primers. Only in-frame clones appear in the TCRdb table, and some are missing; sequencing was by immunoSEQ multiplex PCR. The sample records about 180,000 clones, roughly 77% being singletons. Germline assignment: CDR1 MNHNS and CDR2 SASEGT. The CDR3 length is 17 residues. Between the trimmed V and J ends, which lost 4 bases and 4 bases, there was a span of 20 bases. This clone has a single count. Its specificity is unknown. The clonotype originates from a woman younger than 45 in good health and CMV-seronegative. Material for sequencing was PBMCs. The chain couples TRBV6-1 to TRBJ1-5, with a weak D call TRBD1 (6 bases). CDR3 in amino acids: CASSGRNILQGNQPQHF. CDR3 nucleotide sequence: TGTGCCAGCAGTGGACGAAATATCTTACAGGGAAATCAGCCCCAGCATTTT.